This record covers a single T cell receptor (beta chain). The length of the CDR3 is 16 residues. Germline CDR1 reads LGHDT; CDR2 reads YNNKEL (reference sequence). Trimming stripped 4 bases from V and 4 bases from J, with 17 bases between. This sample was included in a study of blood T cell repertoires in COVID-19. Clones were sequenced by immunoSEQ multiplex PCR, and TCRdb holds only the in-frame ones, with some missing. The sample has 65,000 or so clones, about 80% seen once. The V gene is TRBV3-1 (or the pseudogene TRBV3-2), the J gene TRBJ1-3, with D possibly being TRBD1 (5 bases). This receptor was obtained from a woman in her 70s with acute or convalescent COVID-19. The sample comprised peripheral blood. CDR3: CASSPRGRGSGNTIYF. CDR3 sequence (DNA): TGTGCCAGCAGCCCCCGAGGTAGGGGATCGGGAAACACCATATATTTT.